One sample yielded the 30 T cell receptor beta chains listed below, sequenced in a study of shared clonotypes between healthy human individuals. Profiling relied on immunoSEQ multiplex PCR, and the TCRdb table lists in-frame clones only, not all of them. The table lists some 1 million clones, 70% to 80% of them singletons. Specimen: memory CD4+ T cells sorted from blood. As for subset: CD45RA-negative fraction. These receptors all stem from a man younger than 35 in good health.

The table lists this clone with a count of one. The chain carries TRBV2 and TRBJ2-1; D remains unclear. CDR3 length: 14 residues. V was trimmed by 7 bases and J by 7 bases, leaving 17 bases between them. Germline V gives CDR1 SNHLY, CDR2 FYNNEI. CDR3 sequence (DNA): TGTGCCAGCACCTTTGGTACAGTGGTGAATGAGCAGTTCTTC. Its protein is CASTFGTVVNEQFF.

CDR3 sequence reads: CASSSLGTGDVEKLFF. CDR3 nucleotide sequence: TGTGCCAGCAGCTCCCTAGGAACAGGGGACGTTGAAAAACTGTTTTTT. The rearrangement links TRBV5-8 to TRBJ1-4, with 7 bases fitting TRBD1. This CDR3 is 16 amino acids long. Germline V gene data show CDR1 as SGHTS and CDR2 as YDEGEE. J lost 7 bases, V lost 3 bases, and 12 bases had no gene match.

This chain uses TRBV11-2 with TRBJ2-7, with 7 positions matching TRBD2. V was clipped by 3 bases and J by 6 bases; unmatched bases: 8. CDR3 length equals 14 residues. The V gene's germline CDR1 is SGHAT and CDR2 FQNNGV. The CDR3 spells CASSFSLAVSEQYF. The CDR3 coding sequence is TGTGCCAGCAGCTTTAGTCTAGCGGTGTCCGAGCAGTACTTC.

The chain carries TRBV6-5 and TRBJ2-3; possible D gene TRBD2, 6 bases. Germline lookup yields CDR1 MNHEY and CDR2 SVGAGI. The CDR3 is 15 residues long. V lost 4 bases and J lost 1, with 12 bases in between. CDR3 protein: CASSSLSSGTDTQYF. The CDR3 DNA reads as TGTGCCAGCAGTTCCTTGTCTAGCGGCACAGATACGCAGTATTTT.

The chain carries TRBV5-4 and TRBJ2-3; 14 bases align to TRBD2. This CDR3 comprises 15 residues. Germline CDR1 and CDR2: SGHNT and YYREEE (reference sequence). The V gene end was trimmed by 4 bases and the J gene end by 8 bases; junction bases not matched to a gene: 6. The CDR3 protein is CASSPGLAGVGTQYF. The CDR3 DNA reads TGTGCCAGCAGCCCGGGACTAGCGGGAGTAGGTACGCAGTATTTT.

In regard to this clone: Additional DNA sequences in this sample encode the identical CDR3. The gene calls are TRBV18 and TRBJ2-7; 12 nucleotides line up with TRBD2. The CDR3 length is 15 residues. CDR1 is KGHSH, CDR2 LQKENI, per germline. V lost 2 bases and J lost 2; bases outside the gene matches: 1. The CDR3 DNA reads as TGTGCCAGCTCACCAGGACTAGCGGGACCCTACGAGCAGTACTTC. Translated: CASSPGLAGPYEQYF.

The rearrangement uses TRBV2 and TRBJ1-3; no clear D gene. This CDR3 contains 15 residues. V shed 2 bases and J shed 0 bases, with 8 bases lying between them. Germline V gene sequence: CDR1 SNHLY, CDR2 FYNNEI. This chain's CDR3 is CASSEYGSSGNTIYF. DNA for the CDR3: TGTGCCAGCAGTGAATACGGGAGCTCTGGAAACACCATATATTTT.

The V gene is TRBV10-3, the J gene TRBJ1-1; D uncertain. Trimming took 6 bases from V and 1 from J, leaving 15 bases between them. The CDR3 covers 15 residues. CDR1 and CDR2 from the germline V gene are ENHRY and SYGVKD. The CDR3 bases are TGTGCCATCAGGGACCCCTGGCAAGGGAACACTGAAGCTTTCTTT. Encoded protein: CAIRDPWQGNTEAFF.

The CDR3 bases are TGCGCCAGCAGCAAGAGCTCCTATAATTCACCCCTCCACTTT. It codes for CASSKSSYNSPLHF. The rearrangement joins TRBV5-1 to TRBJ1-6; no firm D call. The CDR3 loop spans 14 amino acids. In germline, CDR1 is SGHRS, CDR2 YFSETQ. Deletions cut 4 bases from V and 0 bases from J, with 5 bases between.

This clone has more than one count but fewer than ten. The chain carries TRBV10-2 and TRBJ2-7; D might be TRBD1 (6 bases). Germline lookup yields CDR1 WSHSY and CDR2 SAAADI. The CDR3 consists of 17 residues. V shed 3 bases and J shed 2 bases, with 20 bases lying between them. The DNA for the CDR3 is TGCGCCAGCAGTGACCCCTGGGAACAGGGTGGGACCTACGAGCAGTACTTC. Amino acid sequence: CASSDPWEQGGTYEQYF.

The chain carries TRBV6-5 and TRBJ1-1; D is undetermined. Germline CDR1 is MNHEY and CDR2 is SVGAGI. The length of the CDR3 is 14 residues. The ends were cut back, 9 bases at V and 3 bases at J, with 17 bases in the middle. The CDR3 sequence: CASNPLFRDTEAFF. CDR3 DNA: TGTGCCAGTAACCCTTTGTTTAGGGACACTGAAGCTTTCTTT.

The gene calls are TRBV5-1 and TRBJ2-1; 10 bases fit TRBD1. Germline V gene lookup returns CDR1 SGHRS and CDR2 YFSETQ. Unmatched junction bases numbered 11, after V lost 5 bases and J lost 0 bases. The CDR3 spans 18 residues. The CDR3 DNA reads TGCGCCAGCAGTCCTGGGTGGGGACAGGGGAGCTCCTACAATGAGCAGTTCTTC. Its translation is CASSPGWGQGSSYNEQFF.

This sequence joins TRBV2 and TRBJ2-4; TRBD1 is a possible D gene (5 bases). CDR1 and CDR2 (germline): SNHLY, FYNNEI. This CDR3 is 13 amino acids long. The germline V and J ends were trimmed by 6 bases and 1 base, with 7 bases remaining between them. The chain's CDR3 is CASRGAAKNIQYF. CDR3 bases: TGTGCCAGCAGAGGGGCGGCCAAAAACATTCAGTACTTC.

The chain has TRBV29-1 and TRBJ1-1; TRBD1 matches 10 bases. This CDR3 spans 13 amino acids. The V gene's germline CDR1 is SQVTM and CDR2 ANQGSEA. Trimming at V came to 7 bases and at J to 7 bases, leaving 9 bases not matched to a gene. CDR3 sequence (DNA): TGCAGCGCTACGACAGGGGGCTGGGGTGAAGCTTTCTTT. It translates to CSATTGGWGEAFF. The full variable domain, rest sourced from reference TRBV29-1 and TRBJ1-1, is SAVISQKPSRDICQRGTSLTIQCQVDSQVTMMFWYRQQPGQSLTLIATANQGSEATYESGFVIDKFPISRPNLTFSTLTVSNMSPEDSSIYLCSATTGGWGEAFFGQGTRLTVV.

V gene TRBV4-2 combines with J gene TRBJ1-1; no definite D call. The CDR3 is 15 amino acids. Germline V CDR1 and CDR2: LGHNA, YNFKEQ. The V gene lost 3 bases and the J gene lost 4 bases, with 15 bases spanning the gap. The CDR3 sequence is CASSQGGLGSTEAFF. The CDR3 DNA sequence: TGTGCCAGCAGCCAGGGAGGTCTAGGGAGCACTGAAGCTTTCTTT.

The V gene is TRBV19, the J gene TRBJ1-4; TRBD1 might be the D (5 bases). The CDR3 is 15 amino acids. Germline assignment: CDR1 LNHDA and CDR2 SQIVND (reference sequence). V was clipped by 3 bases and J by 0 bases, with 8 bases between them. The CDR3 here is CASSMGEATNEKLFF. In DNA form, the CDR3 reads TGTGCCAGTAGTATGGGGGAGGCAACTAATGAAAAACTGTTTTTT.

Of note for this clone: The sample holds other DNA sequences that translate to the same CDR3. This chain connects TRBV6-6 to TRBJ1-4; D gene ambiguous. The CDR3 is 13 residues long. Per germline, CDR1 MNHNY and CDR2 SVGAGI (reference sequence). The V end was cut by 2 bases, the J end by 5 bases, with 6 bases between. The CDR3 DNA reads TGTGCCAGCAGTTACGGGTACAATGAAAAACTGTTTTTT. Its protein is CASSYGYNEKLFF.

This clone was seen a few times. The chain couples TRBV28 to TRBJ1-6; D not certain. This CDR3 region has 14 residues. V lost 7 bases and J 0 bases, leaving 7 bases between the germline ends. Germline values: CDR1 MDHEN, CDR2 SYDVKM. The CDR3 reads CASMSSSYNSPLHF. DNA of the CDR3: TGTGCCAGCATGTCGAGCTCCTATAATTCACCCCTCCACTTT.

Of note for this clone: The same CDR3 arises from other DNA sequences in this sample as well. This chain connects TRBV6-5 to TRBJ1-1, with D possibly matching TRBD1 (5 bases). Trimming took 6 bases from V and 3 from J, leaving 8 bases between them. Germline lookup yields CDR1 MNHEY and CDR2 SVGAGI. The CDR3 loop spans 12 amino acids. CDR3 sequence (DNA): TGTGCCAGCAGACGGGGGGACACTGAAGCTTTCTTT. Residues: CASRRGDTEAFF.

The chain carries TRBV9 and TRBJ1-6; 10 positions match TRBD1. V lost 4 bases and J lost 10; bases outside the gene matches: 5. The germline gives CDR1 SGDLS, CDR2 YYNGEE. There are 14 residues in the CDR3. The CDR3 loop reads CASSRGTGVSPLHF. For the CDR3, the DNA is TGTGCCAGCAGCCGCGGGACAGGGGTCTCACCCCTCCACTTT.

The chain joins TRBV27 to TRBJ1-1; D may be TRBD1 (6 bases). CDR1 MNHEY and CDR2 SMNVEV come from the germline V gene (reference sequence). The CDR3 extends over 16 amino acids. Trimming stripped 0 bases from V and 7 bases from J, with 18 bases between. The CDR3 spells CASSLSPAMLGGEAFF. CDR3 sequence (DNA): TGTGCCAGCAGTTTATCCCCGGCAATGTTAGGGGGTGAAGCTTTCTTT.

V usage is TRBV7-2 and J usage is TRBJ1-1; maybe TRBD1 (5 bases). Germline-derived CDR1 and CDR2 are SGHTA and FQGNSA. This CDR3 comprises 13 residues. V lost 5 bases to trimming and J lost 11 bases, with 18 bases between them. This CDR3 is CASSDRDGRRAFF. As DNA, the CDR3 is TGTGCCAGCAGCGACCGGGACGGTAGACGGGCTTTCTTT.

The rearrangement joins TRBV9 to TRBJ2-1; 8 nucleotides agree with TRBD1. Germline CDR1 is SGDLS and CDR2 is YYNGEE. The CDR3 length is 16 residues. Trimming at V came to 1 base and at J to 9 bases, leaving 12 bases not matched to a gene. The CDR3 is CASSVQGALNPPEQFF. CDR3 DNA: TGTGCCAGCAGCGTACAGGGGGCGTTGAACCCCCCTGAGCAGTTCTTC.

As concerns this clone: In the same sample, other DNA sequences code for this CDR3. The chain links TRBV7-2 to TRBJ2-7; D unresolved. From germline, CDR1 is SGHTA and CDR2 FQGNSA. Trimming stripped 1 base from V and 3 bases from J, with 7 bases between. The CDR3 is 13 amino acids. CDR3: CASSLDRFYEQYF. In DNA, the CDR3 is TGTGCCAGCAGCTTAGATAGGTTCTACGAGCAGTACTTC.

Notes on this clone: Other DNA sequences within the sample encode an identical CDR3. V and J are TRBV7-9 and TRBJ1-5, with TRBD1 as a possible D gene (6 bases). CDR3 length: 15 amino acids. Trimming shortened V by 0 bases and J by 1 base, and 7 bases separated the two germline ends. Germline CDR1 and CDR2: SEHNR and FQNEAQ (reference sequence). The CDR3 region is CASSLAGGSNQPQHF. The CDR3 coding sequence is TGTGCCAGCAGCTTAGCAGGGGGGAGCAATCAGCCCCAGCATTTT.

The rearrangement uses TRBV5-1 and TRBJ2-2, with D perhaps matching TRBD1 (6 bases). Germline lookup yields CDR1 SGHRS and CDR2 YFSETQ. The V end was cut by 6 bases, the J end by 2 bases, with 14 bases between. The length of the CDR3 is 15 residues. The CDR3 nucleotides read TGCGCCAGCACCCCAGGGGCTTCCAACACCGGGGAGCTGTTTTTT. Its translation: CASTPGASNTGELFF.

The rearrangement uses TRBV6-6 and TRBJ1-1, with D tentatively TRBD1 (6 bases). Germline CDR1 is MNHNY and CDR2 is SVGAGI (reference sequence). With 0 bases removed from V and 6 bases from J, the gap between germline ends came to 14 bases. The CDR3 has 15 amino acids. The CDR3 DNA follows: TGTGCCAGCAGTTACTCTCAGGGGATTGGGTCTGAAGCTTTCTTT. Amino acids: CASSYSQGIGSEAFF.

This clone was detected a few times. The CDR3 coding sequence is TGTGCCAGCAGCCTAGTTCGGGACTACCGGGAGACCCAGTACTTC. As protein: CASSLVRDYRETQYF. This sequence joins TRBV14 and TRBJ2-5; 7 bases line up with TRBD2. CDR1 and CDR2 (germline): SGHDN, FVKESK. The V and J ends lost 4 bases and 5 bases, in that order; junction bases with no gene match: 10. CDR3 length: 15 residues. Based on the CDR3 plus reference TRBV14 and TRBJ2-5, the full variable domain is EAGVTQFPSHSVIEKGQTVTLRCDPISGHDNLYWYRRVMGKEIKFLLHFVKESKQDESGMPNNRFLAERTGGTYSTLKVQPAELEDSGVYFCASSLVRDYRETQYFGPGTRLLVL.

The rearrangement links TRBV27 to TRBJ2-1; D could derive from TRBD1 or TRBD2 (5 bases each). The CDR3 runs 14 residues. The V gene lost 2 bases and the J gene lost 1 base, with 6 bases spanning the gap. CDR1 is MNHEY and CDR2 is SMNVEV in the germline V gene (reference sequence). The CDR3 nucleotides read TGTGCCAGCAGTTTAGGGGGATCCTACAATGAGCAGTTCTTC. It encodes CASSLGGSYNEQFF.

The rearrangement joins TRBV5-1 to TRBJ1-4; D unresolved. This CDR3 contains 14 residues. Trimming stripped 0 bases from V and 5 bases from J, with 8 bases between. Germline values: CDR1 SGHRS, CDR2 YFSETQ. CDR3 sequence reads: CASSLGQINEKLFF. The DNA for the CDR3 is TGCGCCAGCAGCTTGGGTCAGATAAATGAAAAACTGTTTTTT.